This TCR beta chain is drawn from a study of identical twins. Study-wide results and caveats: Less excess twin sharing appeared in beta out-of-frame sequences. Instead of following the same donors, the conclusions were based on cross-sectional statistical analysis. The abundant beta clonotypes from cord blood had fewer insertions, and memory repertoires had none of this. Analyses of zero insertions could be partly confounded by invariant MAIT and iNKT cells.

V was clipped by 0 bases and J by 2 bases, with 14 bases between them. The germline V gene has CDR1 MNHEY and CDR2 SVGEGT. This CDR3 is built from 16 residues. This clonotype turned up a few times. Its target is not known. MiXCR, applied by TCRdb to the 5' RACE reads, yields one record per CDR3 protein. This table has a few hundred thousand distinct CDR3 sequences, 9.6% appearing once. These data also featured in a second study, about yellow fever vaccine responses in identical twins.

Sequenced material: PBMCs. The rearrangement joins TRBV6-2 or TRBV6-3 to TRBJ2-7; D is undetermined. The receptor comes from a woman aged 18-30 years in good health. CDR3: CASSYSVLSYAYEQYF. The DNA for the CDR3 is TGTGCCAGCAGTTACTCGGTTCTCTCCTACGCCTACGAGCAGTACTTC.